Below, 14 T cell receptor beta chains from the same sample are listed, as sequenced in a study of cytomegalovirus exposure and HLA in healthy donors. Researchers ran the PCR with 60 Vbeta and 13 Jbeta primers. The table came from immunoSEQ multiplex PCR; TCRdb's copy has only in-frame clones and leaves some out. The sample has 70,000 or so clones, around 74% seen once. The material sequenced was PBMCs. The source of these receptors is an older woman in good health and CMV-seropositive.

The J gene is TRBJ1-2, the V gene TRBV6-5; possible D gene TRBD1, 5 bases. Germline CDR1 reads MNHEY; CDR2 reads SVGAGI. The CDR3 runs to 15 residues. Deletions cut 7 bases from V and 2 bases from J, with 17 bases between. This chain's CDR3 is CASKLQVSSNYGYTF. The CDR3 DNA follows: TGTGCCAGCAAACTACAGGTCTCCTCCAACTATGGCTACACCTTC.

The rearrangement joins TRBV6-1 to TRBJ1-2; D might be TRBD1 (6 bases). With 1 base removed from V and 12 bases from J, the gap between germline ends came to 9 bases. The CDR3 totals 11 residues. Germline-derived CDR1 and CDR2 are MNHNS and SASEGT. The CDR3 loop is CASSEGGRDTF. The CDR3 bases are TGTGCCAGCAGTGAAGGGGGGCGGGACACCTTC.

The table lists this clone with a count of one. V usage is TRBV4-1 and J usage is TRBJ2-3; D is perhaps TRBD2 (5 bases). Per germline, CDR1 MGHRA and CDR2 YSYEKL. The V end was cut by 6 bases, the J end by 1 base, with 14 bases between. The CDR3 length is 15 residues. DNA for the CDR3: TGCGCCAGCAGTTTGGGGTCCGGGGGCACAGATACGCAGTATTTT. It yields the protein CASSLGSGGTDTQYF.

The rearrangement links TRBV7-3 to TRBJ2-3; D call uncertain. The CDR3 spans 13 residues. Germline V gene data show CDR1 as SGHTA and CDR2 as FQGTGA. V lost 5 bases and J lost 4, with 10 bases in between. The CDR3 loop is CASSAQLADTQYF. DNA of the CDR3: TGTGCCAGCAGCGCCCAGTTGGCAGATACGCAGTATTTT.

The rearrangement links TRBV7-2 to TRBJ1-5; TRBD1 might be the D (6 bases). The germline V gene encodes CDR1 SGHTA and CDR2 FQGNSA. This CDR3 is built from 17 residues. The V gene lost 1 base and the J gene lost 4 bases, with 17 bases spanning the gap. DNA for the CDR3: TGTGCCAGCAGCTTAGAGGGCAGGGGCCTCAGTAATCAGCCCCAGCATTTT. This gives the protein CASSLEGRGLSNQPQHF. Supplemented by reference TRBV7-2 and TRBJ1-5, the full variable domain reads GAGVSQSPSNKVTEKGKDVELRCDPISGHTALYWYRQSLGQGLEFLIYFQGNSAPDKSGLPSDRFSAERTGGSVSTLTIQRTQQEDSAVYLCASSLEGRGLSNQPQHFGDGTRLSIL.

The gene calls are TRBV25-1 and TRBJ1-1; 7 nucleotides align to TRBD1. The CDR3 extends over 15 amino acids. Germline trimming cut 2 bases from V and 6 bases from J; bases unmatched to any gene: 9. The germline V gene encodes CDR1 MGHDK and CDR2 SYGVNS. The CDR3 region is CASSELDRDGAEAFF. In DNA, the CDR3 is TGTGCCAGCAGTGAACTAGACAGGGATGGCGCTGAAGCTTTCTTT.

The chain is built from TRBV5-4 and TRBJ1-1; 9 positions agree with TRBD1. V was clipped by 0 bases and J by 0 bases; unmatched bases: 3. The CDR3 sequence is 16 residues long. CDR1 is SGHNT, CDR2 YYREEE, per germline (reference sequence). DNA for the CDR3: TGTGCCAGCAGCTTGGAGCGGACAGGGGTGAACACTGAAGCTTTCTTT. Translating it yields CASSLERTGVNTEAFF.

This clone was observed a few times. The CDR3 loop is CASSPFIGGGNQPQHF. In DNA form, the CDR3 reads TGTGCCAGCAGCCCGTTCATCGGGGGAGGCAATCAGCCCCAGCATTTT. This rearrangement joins TRBV5-5 to TRBJ1-5; the D gene is possibly TRBD1 (5 bases). The V gene lost 4 bases and the J gene lost 2 bases, with 16 bases spanning the gap. Per germline, CDR1 SGHKS and CDR2 YYEKEE (reference sequence). This CDR3 has 16 residues.

Only a few counts were recorded for this clone. The chain links TRBV7-9 to TRBJ1-4; D is perhaps TRBD1 (5 bases). The germline V and J ends were trimmed by 5 bases and 7 bases, with 20 bases remaining between them. This CDR3 spans 16 amino acids. Germline-derived CDR1 and CDR2 are SEHNR and FQNEAQ (reference sequence). The CDR3 sequence: CASSTPPGGTGEKLFF. DNA for the CDR3: TGTGCCAGCAGCACGCCTCCGGGGGGGACGGGTGAAAAACTGTTTTTT. Complete variable domain (other parts from reference TRBV7-9 and TRBJ1-4): DTGVSQNPRHKITKRGQNVTFRCDPISEHNRLYWYRQTLGQGPEFLTYFQNEAQLEKSRLLSDRFSAERPKGSFSTLEIQRTEQGDSAMYLCASSTPPGGTGEKLFFGSGTQLSVL.

This clone was seen a handful of times. CDR3 sequence reads: CASSSDRVNTEAFF. The CDR3 DNA follows: TGTGCCAGCAGCTCAGACAGGGTTAACACTGAAGCTTTCTTT. The chain is built from TRBV7-9 and TRBJ1-1, with 7 nucleotides matching TRBD1. Germline-derived CDR1 and CDR2 are SEHNR and FQNEAQ (reference sequence). Germline trimming cut 4 bases from V and 2 bases from J; bases unmatched to any gene: 4. The CDR3 runs to 14 residues. Full variable domain (rest looked up from reference TRBV7-9 and TRBJ1-1): DTGVSQNPRHKITKRGQNVTFRCDPISEHNRLYWYRQTLGQGPEFLTYFQNEAQLEKSRLLSDRFSAERPKGSFSTLEIQRTEQGDSAMYLCASSSDRVNTEAFFGQGTRLTVV.

V gene TRBV10-3 combines with J gene TRBJ1-1; 11 bases are shared with TRBD1. CDR1 is ENHRY and CDR2 is SYGVKD in the germline V gene. V shed 6 bases and J 6 bases; nucleotides not matched to a gene: 3. The CDR3 is 13 residues long. Written as DNA, the CDR3 is TGTGCCATCAGCCGGGACAGGGGGTCTGAAGCTTTCTTT. Its protein product is CAISRDRGSEAFF.

The V gene is TRBV5-1, the J gene TRBJ1-4; D gene uncertain. The germline V gene has CDR1 SGHRS and CDR2 YFSETQ. Trimming stripped 4 bases from V and 7 bases from J, with 11 bases between. The CDR3 is 13 residues long. The CDR3 region has the DNA TGCGCCAGCAGCCCCGAGGCGGGTGAAAAACTGTTTTTT. This gives the protein CASSPEAGEKLFF.

This chain joins TRBV6-6 and TRBJ2-2; 12 bases align to TRBD2. The CDR3 is made up of 14 amino acids. V was clipped by 8 bases and J by 9 bases; unmatched bases: 7. Germline CDR1 and CDR2: MNHNY and SVGAGI (reference sequence). The CDR3 DNA follows: TGTGCCAGCGGGGAGACTAGCGGGAGCAGGGAGCTGTTTTTT. Its translation: CASGETSGSRELFF.

This clone was seen only a few times. The gene calls are TRBV7-3 and TRBJ2-1; 15 positions agree with TRBD2. In germline, CDR1 is SGHTA, CDR2 FQGTGA. V shed 5 bases and J 4 bases; nucleotides not matched to a gene: 6. The CDR3 has 17 amino acids. CDR3 sequence (DNA): TGTGCCAGCAGCCCCGGGACTAGCGGGGGGAGTTACAATGAGCAGTTCTTC. Amino acid sequence: CASSPGTSGGSYNEQFF.